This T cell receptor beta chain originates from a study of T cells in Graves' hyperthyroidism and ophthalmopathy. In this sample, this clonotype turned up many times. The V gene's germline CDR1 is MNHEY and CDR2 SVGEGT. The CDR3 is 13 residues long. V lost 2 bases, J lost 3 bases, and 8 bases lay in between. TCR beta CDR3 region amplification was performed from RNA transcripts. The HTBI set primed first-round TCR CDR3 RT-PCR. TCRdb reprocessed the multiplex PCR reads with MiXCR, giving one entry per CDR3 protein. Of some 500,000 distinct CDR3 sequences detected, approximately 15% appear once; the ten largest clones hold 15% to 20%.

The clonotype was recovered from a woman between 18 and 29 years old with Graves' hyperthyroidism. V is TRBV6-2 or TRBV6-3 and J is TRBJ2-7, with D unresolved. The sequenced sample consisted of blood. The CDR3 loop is CASSYRAYYEQYV. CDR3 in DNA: TGTGCCAGCAGTTACAGGGCCTACTACGAGCAGTACGTC.